The clone carrying this T cell receptor beta chain has just one count. The data stem from a study of T-cell reconstitution after alpha-beta-depleted transplantation in children. Preparation of the TCRbeta library used unique molecular identifiers. MiXCR, applied by TCRdb to the PCR reads, yields one record per CDR3 protein. The sample includes approximately 200,000 distinct CDR3 sequences, roughly 15% of them seen just once. The CDR3 runs to 15 residues. Germline assignment: CDR1 DFQATT and CDR2 SNEGSKA (reference sequence). Here the sequenced sample was PBMCs from the stem cell graft donor, taken from the stem cell graft. The sequence was obtained from a human donor who donated a stem cell graft to a child with acute lymphoblastic leukemia. V gene TRBV20-1 combines with J gene TRBJ2-5; D possibly corresponds to TRBD1 (5 bases). Here the CDR3 DNA reads TGCTGCGGTGGCCCGGGTCAGGGCGTTGGAGAGACCCAGTACTTC. This translates into CCGGPGQGVGETQYF.